Listed below are T cell receptor beta chains from one sample, sequenced in a study of blood T cell repertoires in COVID-19. TCRdb keeps only in-frame clones here, not all; method: immunoSEQ multiplex PCR. Counted here are some 250,000 clones, about 91% occurring once; the ten biggest clones make up approximately 1.3%. Sample: PBMCs or T cells enriched from blood (not recorded which). The receptors were sampled from a human donor in a cohort exposed to, infected with or recovered from COVID-19 (not recorded which). The donor label of this sample is uncertain. Both conserved end residues are part of each CDR3. The order of the fields is V gene, J gene, clone size, D gene, CDR3 DNA, CDR3 protein. A D gene is named only where the DNA matches it firmly. The listing skips clone size in some rows; elsewhere it reads once, few, many or a size class.

v_call: TRBV7-9
j_call: TRBJ2-7
clone_size: -
d_call: TRBD1
cdr3_nt: TGTGCCAGCAGCTCGAATCCGGGACAGGGGAAGGACGAGCAGTACTTC
cdr3_aa: CASSSNPGQGKDEQYF

v_call: TRBV9
j_call: TRBJ1-4
clone_size: -
d_call: TRBD1
cdr3_nt: TGTGCCAGCAGCAAAGGGGGACAGGGTGGGGAAAAACTGTTTTTT
cdr3_aa: CASSKGGQGGEKLFF

v_call: TRBV24-1
j_call: TRBJ1-5
clone_size: -
d_call: -
cdr3_nt: TGTGCCACCAGTGACGGACACAAGAATCAGCCCCAGCATTTT
cdr3_aa: CATSDGHKNQPQHF

v_call: TRBV2
j_call: TRBJ2-3
clone_size: -
d_call: TRBD2
cdr3_nt: TGTGCCAGCGTGGGGGTGCGGGGGGCCCCCCATACGCAGTATTTT
cdr3_aa: CASVGVRGAPHTQYF

v_call: TRBV18
j_call: TRBJ1-5
clone_size: -
d_call: TRBD1
cdr3_nt: TGTGCCAGCTCACGGGGGAGCCAGACAGGGCTGGGTCAGCCCCAGCATTTT
cdr3_aa: CASSRGSQTGLGQPQHF

v_call: TRBV25-1
j_call: TRBJ2-7
clone_size: -
d_call: TRBD1
cdr3_nt: TGTGCCAGCAGTGTCAATCCCGGGACAGGGTATTACGAGCAGTACTTC
cdr3_aa: CASSVNPGTGYYEQYF

v_call: TRBV7-2
j_call: TRBJ2-7
clone_size: -
d_call: -
cdr3_nt: TGTGCCAGCAGCTTAGTACAGGGTCTGTCCTACGAGCAGTACTTC
cdr3_aa: CASSLVQGLSYEQYF

v_call: TRBV4-1
j_call: TRBJ2-1
clone_size: -
d_call: TRBD2
cdr3_nt: TGCGCCAGCAGCCCCACTAGCGGTGAGCAGTTCTTC
cdr3_aa: CASSPTSGEQFF

v_call: TRBV20-1
j_call: TRBJ2-6
clone_size: -
d_call: -
cdr3_nt: TGCAGTGCTAGTCCGGGACGGGAGAGAACTGGGGCCAACGTCCTGACTTTC
cdr3_aa: CSASPGRERTGANVLTF

v_call: TRBV7-9
j_call: TRBJ1-1
clone_size: -
d_call: TRBD1
cdr3_nt: TGTGCCAGCAGCTTAGCGGCAGGGGGTTACACTGAAGCTTTCTTT
cdr3_aa: CASSLAAGGYTEAFF

v_call: TRBV19
j_call: TRBJ1-2
clone_size: many
d_call: TRBD1
cdr3_nt: TGTGCCAGTAGTATGAGTCACAGGGGCTATGGCTACACCTTC
cdr3_aa: CASSMSHRGYGYTF

v_call: TRBV6-1
j_call: TRBJ1-2
clone_size: -
d_call: -
cdr3_nt: TGTGCCAGCAGTGAAACGACAGGAGATAACTATGGCTACACCTTC
cdr3_aa: CASSETTGDNYGYTF

v_call: TRBV5-1
j_call: TRBJ1-2
clone_size: -
d_call: -
cdr3_nt: TGCGCCAGCAGCTTGGACATTGCGGGGGTAGGAGACTATGGCTACACCTTC
cdr3_aa: CASSLDIAGVGDYGYTF

v_call: TRBV2
j_call: TRBJ1-6
clone_size: -
d_call: -
cdr3_nt: TGTGCCAGCAGTGAAGAACAGGGTGACAATTCACCCCTCCACTTT
cdr3_aa: CASSEEQGDNSPLHF

v_call: TRBV5-4
j_call: TRBJ1-2
clone_size: -
d_call: -
cdr3_nt: TGTGCCAGCAGGTCCGGCGGGGGGTCTAGCTACACCTTC
cdr3_aa: CASRSGGGSSYTF

v_call: TRBV5-5
j_call: TRBJ2-2
clone_size: -
d_call: -
cdr3_nt: TGTGCCAGCAGCTTGGGTTCGACCGGGGAGCTGTTTTTT
cdr3_aa: CASSLGSTGELFF

v_call: TRBV7-2
j_call: TRBJ1-5
clone_size: -
d_call: -
cdr3_nt: TGTGCCAGCAGCTTAGAAGGGGGCAATCAGCCCCAGCATTTT
cdr3_aa: CASSLEGGNQPQHF

v_call: TRBV2
j_call: TRBJ1-2
clone_size: -
d_call: -
cdr3_nt: TGTGCCAGCACGCTGGGAGGTGCTAAAAATCTAGAACCTACAAAAAACTTGGGTTATGGCTACACCTTC
cdr3_aa: CASTLGGAKNLEPTKNLGYGYTF

v_call: TRBV13
j_call: TRBJ2-7
clone_size: -
d_call: -
cdr3_nt: TGTGCCAGCAGCTTAGGCCTAACGGCTAGTGACTCCTACGAGCAGTACTTC
cdr3_aa: CASSLGLTASDSYEQYF

v_call: TRBV19
j_call: TRBJ1-2
clone_size: once
d_call: -
cdr3_nt: TGTGCCAGTAGTATAGACGGAAGGACAGACCCCTATGGCTACACCTTC
cdr3_aa: CASSIDGRTDPYGYTF

v_call: TRBV12-5
j_call: TRBJ1-1
clone_size: -
d_call: -
cdr3_nt: TGTGCTAGTGAAGGGACTGCAAACACTGAAGCTTTCTTT
cdr3_aa: CASEGTANTEAFF

v_call: TRBV7-8
j_call: TRBJ1-1
clone_size: -
d_call: -
cdr3_nt: TGTGCCAGCATCCTAGGGGTGGGGAACACTGAAGCTTTCTTT
cdr3_aa: CASILGVGNTEAFF

v_call: TRBV2
j_call: TRBJ1-1
clone_size: -
d_call: -
cdr3_nt: TGTGCCAGCAGTGAAGAGGAGGAAGCTGAAGCTTTCTTT
cdr3_aa: CASSEEEEAEAFF

v_call: TRBV30
j_call: TRBJ1-6
clone_size: -
d_call: TRBD1
cdr3_nt: TGTGCCTGGAGTCCCGGGACAGGAGTTAATTCACCCCTCCACTTT
cdr3_aa: CAWSPGTGVNSPLHF